The next 24 T cell receptor beta chains were all read from a single sample in a study of type 1 and type 2 diabetes patients. Genomic DNA was the PCR template. Multiplex PCR with 30 forward and 13 reverse primers amplified the TCR beta CDR3. In TCRdb, the multiplex PCR reads were re-called with MiXCR into one record per CDR3 protein. The data contain 250,000 or so distinct CDR3 sequences, 40% to 50% of them singletons. The sequencing sample was made of peripheral blood mononuclear cells (PBMCs). These receptors were taken from a man aged 18 to 30 with type 2 diabetes.

Here the CDR3 DNA reads TGCGCCAGCAGCTTGAATGGGGGGGGAGAGACCCAGTACTTC. Its protein product is CASSLNGGGETQYF. This rearrangement joins TRBV5-1 to TRBJ2-5; 7 bases match TRBD2. The CDR3 is 14 amino acids. Germline V gene data show CDR1 as SGHRS and CDR2 as YFSETQ. After removal of 1 base from V and 4 bases from J, the junction contained 4 bases not matched to a gene.

There are a few counts of this clonotype. The chain combines TRBV3-1 with TRBJ1-6; D not certain. CDR1 and CDR2 from the germline V gene are LGHDT and YNNKEL (reference sequence). The CDR3 is 15 amino acids. Deletions cut 1 base from V and 6 bases from J, with 10 bases between. The CDR3 loop is CASSQVPNTNSPLHF. In DNA form, the CDR3 reads TGTGCCAGCAGCCAAGTCCCCAACACTAATTCACCCCTCCACTTT.

This chain uses TRBV14 with TRBJ2-3; D is unresolved. This CDR3 comprises 13 residues. The germline CDR1 and CDR2 sequences are SGHDN and FVKESK. Trimming cost V 0 bases and J 2 bases, with 3 bases left between them. CDR3: CASSQDPTDTQYF. CDR3 DNA: TGTGCCAGCAGCCAAGATCCCACAGATACGCAGTATTTT.

This clonotype was seen once. Compared with germline, one end of the junction differs, possibly owing to a read error. The J gene is TRBJ2-1, the V gene TRBV7-8; the D gene is possibly TRBD2 (6 bases). The germline gives CDR1 SGHVS, CDR2 FQNEAQ. The CDR3 covers 15 residues. DNA of the CDR3: TGTGCCAACAGCTTAGACGGGAGCTCCTACAATGAGCAGTTCTTC. Translating it yields CANSLDGSSYNEQFF. The full variable domain, rest sourced from reference TRBV7-8 and TRBJ2-1, is GAGVSQSPRYKVAKRGQDVALRCDPISGHVSLFWYQQALGQGPEFLTYFQNEAQLDKSGLPSDRFFAERPEGSVSTLKIQRTQQEDSAVYLCANSLDGSSYNEQFFGPGTRLTVL.

The rearrangement joins TRBV6-5 to TRBJ1-5; unclear D gene. From germline, CDR1 is MNHEY and CDR2 SVGAGI. This CDR3 is built from 15 residues. The V end lost 6 bases, the J end lost 3 bases, and 15 bases lay between the germline ends. CDR3 in DNA: TGTGCCAGCAGCCTGGGAGGGAACATCAATCAGCCCCAGCATTTT. As protein: CASSLGGNINQPQHF.

The CDR3 region has the DNA TGTGCCAGCAGCTTAGATCAGGCATCTAAAAGCGGGTACAACTATGGCTACACCTTC. Protein product: CASSLDQASKSGYNYGYTF. V is TRBV11-2 and J is TRBJ1-2, with D unresolved. V lost 0 bases to trimming and J lost 2 bases, with 22 bases between them. The length of the CDR3 is 19 residues. Germline CDR1 reads SGHAT; CDR2 reads FQNNGV.

This chain links TRBV6-6 with TRBJ2-2; 9 nucleotides line up with TRBD1. V lost 3 bases, J lost 5 bases, and 7 bases stayed unmatched. The CDR3 spans 16 residues. CDR1 MNHNY and CDR2 SVGAGI come from the germline V gene (reference sequence). CDR3 DNA: TGTGCCAGCAGTTATGGGGGACAGGGCGGTACCGGGGAGCTGTTTTTT. Its protein product is CASSYGGQGGTGELFF.

The rearrangement joins TRBV29-1 to TRBJ2-7; D uncertain. The CDR3 spans 12 residues. Trimming stripped 4 bases from V and 6 bases from J, with 13 bases between. Germline CDR1 is SQVTM and CDR2 is ANQGSEA. CDR3 coding DNA: TGCAGCGTTGCGTTCCGGAACGGCGAGCAGTACTTC. This gives the protein CSVAFRNGEQYF.

Concerning this clonotype: At one end, the junction sequence differs from germline, possibly due to a read error. CDR3 sequence: CASSHQEGADERLFF. CDR3 coding DNA: TGCGCCAGCAGCCATCAGGAAGGGGCGGACGAAAGACTGTTTTTT. The chain joins TRBV4-1 to TRBJ1-4, with D possibly TRBD1 on 5 matching bases. The CDR3 is 15 residues long. Germline V gene sequence: CDR1 MGHRA, CDR2 YSYEKL.

V usage is TRBV6-1 and J usage is TRBJ2-2; TRBD2 agrees at 13 bases. This CDR3 is built from 18 residues. V was pared by 6 bases and J by 1 base, with 8 bases of the junction left unmatched. The germline V gene has CDR1 MNHNS and CDR2 SASEGT. The CDR3 sequence: CASSPRTSGSLNTGELFF. CDR3 DNA sequence: TGTGCCAGCAGCCCCCGGACTAGCGGGAGTTTGAACACCGGGGAGCTGTTTTTT.

This chain connects TRBV7-3 to TRBJ2-5; 7 nucleotides align to TRBD2. Trimming cost V 1 base and J 9 bases; bases outside gene matches: 11. The CDR3 consists of 15 residues. The germline V gene encodes CDR1 SGHTA and CDR2 FQGTGA. In DNA, the CDR3 is TGTGCCAGCAGCTTAAACGGGGAGGGGTGGGAACCCCAGTACTTC. It is translated as CASSLNGEGWEPQYF. Full variable domain (outside the CDR3, taken from reference TRBV7-3 and TRBJ2-5): GAGVSQTPSNKVTEKGKYVELRCDPISGHTALYWYRQSLGQGPEFLIYFQGTGAADDSGLPNDRFFAVRPEGSVSTLKIQRTERGDSAVYLCASSLNGEGWEPQYFGPGTRLLVL.

This clonotype has more than one count but fewer than ten. The V call is TRBV30, the J call TRBJ2-3; 9 nucleotides line up with TRBD2. This CDR3 is built from 13 residues. Per the germline V gene, CDR1 is GTSNPN and CDR2 is SVGIG (reference sequence). With 4 bases clipped from V and 3 bases from J, the junction kept 2 bases outside the gene matches. The DNA of the CDR3 is TGTGCCTGGACTAGCGGGATGACAGATACGCAGTATTTT. This gives the protein CAWTSGMTDTQYF.

For this clonotype: Mismatch with germline at one junction end may stem from a read error. The chain links TRBV5-4 to TRBJ2-5; 11 bases match TRBD2. Germline V gives CDR1 SGHNT, CDR2 YYREEE (reference sequence). This CDR3 contains 13 residues. The CDR3 DNA sequence: TGTGCCAGCAGCTTGGTAGCGGGAGGGCCCAAGGACTTC. It specifies CASSLVAGGPKDF.

This sequence joins TRBV2 and TRBJ1-5; D is unresolved. Deletions cut 5 bases from V and 0 bases from J, with 17 bases between. The CDR3 contains 17 residues. The germline V gene has CDR1 SNHLY and CDR2 FYNNEI. The CDR3 protein is CASSFSQVSDSNQPQHF. The DNA for the CDR3 is TGTGCCAGCAGTTTTTCCCAGGTCTCAGATAGCAATCAGCCCCAGCATTTT.

V usage is TRBV10-2 and J usage is TRBJ2-1; possibly TRBD2 for D (5 bases). Germline loops: CDR1 WSHSY, CDR2 SAAADI. CDR3 size: 13 residues. Trimming stripped 0 bases from V and 9 bases from J, with 9 bases between. CDR3 DNA: TGCGCCAGCAGTGAGTCGATTGGGAGTGAGCAGTTCTTC. This sequence encodes CASSESIGSEQFF.

The J gene is TRBJ2-7, the V gene TRBV9; 11 bases are shared with TRBD1. Germline values: CDR1 SGDLS, CDR2 YYNGEE. The CDR3 runs to 15 residues. The ends lost 0 bases at V and 3 bases at J; junction bases unmatched: 2. The CDR3 region is CASSVGTGGNYEQYF. In DNA form, the CDR3 reads TGTGCCAGCAGCGTAGGGACAGGGGGCAACTACGAGCAGTACTTC.

The chain combines TRBV12-3 or TRBV12-4 with TRBJ1-6; no definite D call. Trimming shortened V by 6 bases and J by 7 bases, and 10 bases separated the two germline ends. This CDR3 is built from 13 residues. The CDR3 DNA reads TGTGCCAGCAGCGGTAACTGGAATTCACCCCTCCACTTT. This translates into CASSGNWNSPLHF.

On this clonotype: The junction differs from germline at one of its ends, possibly a read error. The V and J genes are TRBV6-2 or TRBV6-3 and TRBJ1-1; TRBD1 is a possible D gene (5 bases). CDR3 length equals 14 residues. Germline V gives CDR1 MNHEY, CDR2 SVGEGT. The CDR3 loop reads CASSYGGANTGAFF. The CDR3 DNA sequence: TGTGCCAGCAGTTACGGTGGGGCGAACACTGGAGCTTTCTTT.

V gene TRBV7-2 combines with J gene TRBJ2-5; tentatively, D is TRBD2 (5 bases). V lost 1 base and J 1 base, leaving 13 bases between the germline ends. This CDR3 has 16 amino acids. Germline V CDR1 and CDR2: SGHTA, FQGNSA. DNA for the CDR3: TGTGCCAGCAGCTTAGGGCTTCTGGGGAGCCAAGAGACCCAGTACTTC. The encoded protein is CASSLGLLGSQETQYF.

CDR3 amino acids: CASLRGGGTTDTQYF. In nucleotides, the CDR3 is TGTGCCAGCCTCAGAGGGGGGGGCACCACAGATACGCAGTATTTT. This rearrangement joins TRBV6-2 or TRBV6-3 to TRBJ2-3, with D tentatively TRBD2 (7 bases). Trimming pared 8 bases from V and 2 bases from J, leaving 17 bases between. The CDR3 runs to 15 residues. Germline CDR1 and CDR2: MNHEY and SVGEGT.

In this sample, this clonotype turned up a few times. The V call is TRBV6-6, the J call TRBJ2-3; D is possibly TRBD1 (5 bases). V was shortened by 5 bases and J by 2 bases, with 11 bases between the two germline ends. This CDR3 contains 14 residues. CDR1 and CDR2 (germline): MNHNY, SVGAGI (reference sequence). CDR3 DNA sequence: TGTGCCAGCAGTCTTTTAGGGGCCACAGATACGCAGTATTTT. This encodes CASSLLGATDTQYF.

This clonotype was observed a few times. V is TRBV7-8 and J is TRBJ1-1, with 9 bases fitting TRBD1. The CDR3 is 15 residues long. Trimming cost V 1 base and J 6 bases; bases outside gene matches: 6. Germline CDR1 reads SGHVS; CDR2 reads FQNEAQ. CDR3 DNA: TGTGCCAGCAGCTTAGTTACAGGGGGCATCTCTGAAGCTTTCTTT. Protein product: CASSLVTGGISEAFF.

This clonotype was picked up one time. The chain links TRBV18 to TRBJ1-4, with D possibly matching TRBD1 (5 bases). The germline V and J ends were trimmed by 3 bases and 4 bases, with 12 bases remaining between them. CDR1 KGHSH and CDR2 LQKENI come from the germline V gene. The CDR3 contains 15 residues. CDR3 region: CASSPENRFNEKLFF. CDR3 DNA: TGTGCCAGCTCACCCGAGAACAGGTTTAATGAAAAACTGTTTTTT.

This clonotype was recorded once. The rearrangement links TRBV10-3 to TRBJ1-2; no clear D gene. The V gene's germline CDR1 is ENHRY and CDR2 SYGVKD. V was cut by 3 bases and J by 7 bases, with 6 bases left in between. This CDR3 comprises 11 residues. The CDR3 reads CAISDRVGYTF. CDR3 DNA sequence: TGTGCCATCAGTGACCGGGTTGGCTACACCTTC.